This T cell receptor (beta chain) was recorded in a study of neoadjuvant anti-PD-1 for oral cavity cancer. Assay used: immunoSEQ multiplex PCR; TCRdb lists only in-frame clones, some missing. The sample gives around 15,000 clones, about 67% of which show up once; approximately 2.5% is in the top ten. The V gene lost 0 bases and the J gene lost 13 bases, with 9 bases spanning the gap. Germline values: CDR1 SNHLY, CDR2 FYNNEI. The CDR3 has 12 residues. Patients had HPV-negative, locally advanced oral cavity squamous cell carcinoma. The source is a person aged 40 to 85 with oral cavity squamous cell carcinoma. The sample here was PBMCs, taken before nivolumab (anti-PD-1) treatment. This chain connects TRBV2 to TRBJ1-4; D gene ambiguous. DNA for the CDR3: TGTGCCAGCAGTGAAGCCCTTACTAGACTGTTTTTT. Protein sequence: CASSEALTRLFF.